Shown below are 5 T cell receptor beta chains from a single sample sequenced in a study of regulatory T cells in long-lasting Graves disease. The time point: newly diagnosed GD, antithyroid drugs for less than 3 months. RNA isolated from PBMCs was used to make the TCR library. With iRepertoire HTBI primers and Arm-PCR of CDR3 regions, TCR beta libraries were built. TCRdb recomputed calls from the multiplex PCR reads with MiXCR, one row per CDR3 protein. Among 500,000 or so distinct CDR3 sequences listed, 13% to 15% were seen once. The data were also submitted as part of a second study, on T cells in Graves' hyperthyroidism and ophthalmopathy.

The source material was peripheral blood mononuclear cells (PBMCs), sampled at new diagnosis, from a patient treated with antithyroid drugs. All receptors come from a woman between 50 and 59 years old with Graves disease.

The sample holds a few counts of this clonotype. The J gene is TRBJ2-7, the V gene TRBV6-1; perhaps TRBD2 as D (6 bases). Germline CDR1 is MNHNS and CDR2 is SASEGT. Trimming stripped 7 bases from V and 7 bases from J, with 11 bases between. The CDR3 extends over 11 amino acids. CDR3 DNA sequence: TGTGCCAGCAAGACTGGGGGGGAGCAGTACTTC. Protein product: CASKTGGEQYF.

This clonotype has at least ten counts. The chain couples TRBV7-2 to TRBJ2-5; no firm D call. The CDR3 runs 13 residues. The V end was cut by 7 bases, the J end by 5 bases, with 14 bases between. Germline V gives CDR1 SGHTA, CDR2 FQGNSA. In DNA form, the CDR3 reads TGTGCCAGCACCCTACAAGTGGGGGAGACCCAGTACTTC. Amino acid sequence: CASTLQVGETQYF.

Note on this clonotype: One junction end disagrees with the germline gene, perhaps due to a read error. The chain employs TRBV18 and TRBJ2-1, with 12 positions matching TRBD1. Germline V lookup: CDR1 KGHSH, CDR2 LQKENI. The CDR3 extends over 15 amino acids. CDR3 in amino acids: CASSITGTGGHEQFF. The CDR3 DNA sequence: TGTGCCAGCTCAATAACCGGGACAGGGGGCCATGAGCAATTCTTC.

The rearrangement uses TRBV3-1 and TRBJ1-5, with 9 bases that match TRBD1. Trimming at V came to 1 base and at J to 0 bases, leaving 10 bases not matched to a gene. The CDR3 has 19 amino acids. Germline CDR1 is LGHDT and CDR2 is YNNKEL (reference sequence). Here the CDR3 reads CASSQGLPGQGYSNQPQHF. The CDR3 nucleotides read TGTGCCAGCAGCCAAGGATTACCGGGACAGGGATATAGCAATCAGCCCCAGCATTTT.

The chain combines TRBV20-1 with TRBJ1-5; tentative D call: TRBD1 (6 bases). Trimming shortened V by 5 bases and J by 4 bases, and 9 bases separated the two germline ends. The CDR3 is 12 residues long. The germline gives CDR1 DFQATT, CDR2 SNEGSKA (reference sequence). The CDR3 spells CSAGTTNQPQHF. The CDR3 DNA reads TGCAGTGCTGGGACAACAAATCAGCCCCAGCATTTT.